This T cell receptor (beta chain) came from a study of T cells in Graves' hyperthyroidism and ophthalmopathy. Amplified regions were TCR beta CDR3 sequences from RNA transcripts. When the TCR CDR3 underwent first-round RT-PCR, the HTBI primer set was used. One entry per CDR3 protein, called by TCRdb with MiXCR from the multiplex PCR reads. The table includes 500,000 or so distinct CDR3 sequences, approximately 16% detected once. V shed 0 bases and J shed 9 bases, with 13 bases lying between them. Germline loops: CDR1 SGHDT, CDR2 YYEEEE. This CDR3 contains 14 residues. This clonotype was detected a few times.

This receptor was identified in a woman in her 30s with Graves' ophthalmopathy. Specimen: blood. The chain uses TRBV5-6 and TRBJ2-1; the D is unclear. The CDR3 is CASSLGSKLGEQFF. CDR3 in DNA: TGTGCCAGCAGCTTGGGTTCCAAACTCGGTGAGCAGTTCTTC.